Following are 29 T cell receptor beta chains from one sample sequenced in a study of blood T cell repertoires in COVID-19. TCRdb keeps only in-frame clones here, not all; method: immunoSEQ multiplex PCR. The data contain approximately 280,000 clones, around nine tenths of them singletons. Material for sequencing was peripheral blood. These TCRs come from a man in his forties or fifties with acute or convalescent COVID-19.

The chain is built from TRBV4-1 and TRBJ1-6; 7 positions match TRBD1. Per the germline V gene, CDR1 is MGHRA and CDR2 is YSYEKL. V lost 0 bases and J lost 6; bases outside the gene matches: 2. The CDR3 has 15 amino acids. The CDR3 coding sequence is TGCGCCAGCAGCCAAGATAGGGGGCTTAATTCACCCCTCCACTTT. The encoded protein is CASSQDRGLNSPLHF.

This clone was recorded only once. V usage is TRBV19 and J usage is TRBJ1-5, with D tentatively TRBD1 (5 bases). The germline gives CDR1 LNHDA, CDR2 SQIVND (reference sequence). The CDR3 totals 16 residues. V dropped 5 bases and J dropped 5 bases, with 19 bases sitting between them. The CDR3 DNA is TGTGCCAGTAGTCTTATCTGGGGGACTCGAGATCAGCCCCAGCATTTT. This sequence encodes CASSLIWGTRDQPQHF.

The sample holds one count of this clone. The V and J genes are TRBV7-8 and TRBJ1-2; D is perhaps TRBD1 (6 bases). The CDR3 has 12 amino acids. Germline-derived CDR1 and CDR2 are SGHVS and FQNEAQ. Trimming took 5 bases from V and 5 from J, leaving 9 bases between them. The CDR3, as DNA: TGTGCCAGCAGCCCCGGACAGTATGGCTACACCTTC. This sequence encodes CASSPGQYGYTF.

The V and J genes are TRBV7-6 and TRBJ2-7, with D uncertain. Trimming took 1 base from V and 3 from J, leaving 7 bases between them. The germline gives CDR1 SGHVS, CDR2 FNYEAQ. The CDR3 is 13 amino acids. This CDR3 is CASSLGLLYEQYF. The CDR3 DNA reads TGTGCCAGCAGCTTAGGACTTCTCTACGAGCAGTACTTC.

This chain uses TRBV4-1 with TRBJ2-2, with 7 bases that match TRBD1. With V trimmed by 0 bases and J by 1 base, 5 bases remained unmatched. The CDR3 consists of 17 residues. The germline CDR1 and CDR2 sequences are MGHRA and YSYEKL. The CDR3 DNA is TGCGCCAGCAGCCAAGAAGGGCGGACAGGGAACACCGGGGAGCTGTTTTTT. Translating it yields CASSQEGRTGNTGELFF.

This clone occurred once. V and J are TRBV24-1 and TRBJ2-1, with 10 bases matching TRBD1. The CDR3 length is 18 residues. Trimming removed 1 base from V and 3 bases from J; junction bases left unmatched: 8. Germline loops: CDR1 KGHDR, CDR2 SFDVKD. In DNA form, the CDR3 reads TGTGCCACCAGTGATTTCCCTAAGACAGGGGGCTTCTACAATGAGCAGTTCTTC. Protein sequence: CATSDFPKTGGFYNEQFF.

The CDR3 protein is CASSEQGMGQPQHF. CDR3 bases: TGCGCCAGCAGTGAGCAGGGAATGGGTCAGCCCCAGCATTTT. J is TRBJ1-5 and V is TRBV10-1; TRBD1 is a possible D gene (5 bases). CDR1 and CDR2 from the germline V gene are WNHNN and SYGVQD (reference sequence). The CDR3 is 14 residues long. Trimming removed 2 bases from V and 6 bases from J, with 11 bases in between.

This chain connects TRBV6-6 to TRBJ2-3; a possible D gene is TRBD1 (5 bases). Germline assignment: CDR1 MNHNY and CDR2 SVGAGI (reference sequence). This CDR3 is built from 16 residues. Trimming pared 2 bases from V and 0 bases from J, leaving 12 bases between. CDR3 residues: CASSYQQVISTDTQYF. The CDR3 nucleotides are TGTGCCAGCAGTTACCAACAGGTTATTAGCACAGATACGCAGTATTTT.

The chain is built from TRBV4-1 and TRBJ1-2; D is uncertain. The CDR3 contains 15 residues. Trimming took off 2 bases at V and 2 bases at J, with 12 bases between the two ends. Per germline, CDR1 MGHRA and CDR2 YSYEKL. This chain's CDR3 is CASSQFEAGNYGYTF. The CDR3 nucleotides are TGCGCCAGCAGCCAATTCGAGGCTGGGAACTATGGCTACACCTTC.

This clone was counted a single time. The rearrangement uses TRBV7-2 and TRBJ2-7; TRBD1 agrees at 12 bases. Germline lookup yields CDR1 SGHTA and CDR2 FQGNSA. The CDR3 has 15 amino acids. The junction had 3 bases not matched to a gene; V was cut back by 1 base and J by 5 bases. CDR3 sequence (DNA): TGTGCCAGCAGCTTAGTGGGGACAGGGGGCCACGAGCAGTACTTC. The encoded protein is CASSLVGTGGHEQYF.

The genes are TRBV20-1 and TRBJ1-2; D unresolved. Germline assignment: CDR1 DFQATT and CDR2 SNEGSKA (reference sequence). This CDR3 is built from 12 residues. V lost 3 bases and J 6 bases, leaving 11 bases between the germline ends. The CDR3 sequence is CSASRTGNGYTF. The CDR3 DNA reads TGCAGTGCTAGTAGGACTGGGAATGGCTACACCTTC.

The chain is built from TRBV19 and TRBJ2-2; a weak D match, TRBD1 (5 bases). Germline assignment: CDR1 LNHDA and CDR2 SQIVND (reference sequence). Trimming pared 10 bases from V and 0 bases from J, leaving 12 bases between. This CDR3 is 14 amino acids long. CDR3 coding DNA: TGTGCCACTATGGGGCACTCGAACACCGGGGAGCTGTTTTTT. It encodes CATMGHSNTGELFF.

The chain is built from TRBV12-3 or TRBV12-4 and TRBJ1-2; maybe TRBD1 (5 bases). CDR3 length: 13 amino acids. The V end was cut by 9 bases, the J end by 8 bases, with 19 bases between. In nucleotides, the CDR3 is TGTGCCAGTATTAATGTGGGGGGTAGGGGCTACACCTTC. It specifies CASINVGGRGYTF.

This clone was seen just once. CDR3 coding DNA: TGTGCCTGGTACAGGACCTTACCCTTTTATGGCTACACCTTC. Amino acids: CAWYRTLPFYGYTF. The chain combines TRBV30 with TRBJ1-2; perhaps TRBD1 as D (5 bases). Trimming shortened V by 5 bases and J by 5 bases, and 18 bases separated the two germline ends. The germline gives CDR1 GTSNPN, CDR2 SVGIG (reference sequence). The CDR3 is 14 residues long.

Here the CDR3 reads CASSLNPGGLDEAFF. Written as DNA, the CDR3 is TGCGCCAGCAGCTTGAATCCGGGAGGGTTGGATGAAGCTTTCTTT. The chain uses TRBV5-1 and TRBJ1-1; D remains ambiguous. V was pared by 1 base and J by 7 bases, with 17 bases between. Germline V CDR1 and CDR2: SGHRS, YFSETQ. This CDR3 region has 15 residues.

V usage is TRBV10-3 and J usage is TRBJ1-2, with 7 nucleotides matching TRBD1. This CDR3 contains 13 residues. V lost 6 bases and J lost 13; bases outside the gene matches: 14. Germline-derived CDR1 and CDR2 are ENHRY and SYGVKD. This CDR3 is CAISPHLTGICTF. The CDR3 DNA reads as TGTGCCATCAGCCCTCACTTGACAGGGATCTGCACCTTC.

The V and J genes are TRBV12-3 or TRBV12-4 and TRBJ2-1; 8 bases line up with TRBD1. V lost 5 bases, J lost 9 bases, and 6 bases stayed unmatched. The CDR3 is 13 amino acids. The CDR3 DNA sequence: TGTGCCAGCAGTGCGGACAGGGCCCTTGAGCAGTTCTTC. This sequence encodes CASSADRALEQFF.

About this clone: At the DNA level, this CDR3 is encoded by other sequences in the same sample as well. The CDR3 region has the DNA TGTGCCAGCAGCTTAGCTGGGCGCACAGATACGCAGTATTTT. Translated, it gives CASSLAGRTDTQYF. This chain links TRBV7-2 with TRBJ2-3; D is uncertain. CDR3 size: 14 residues. Germline assignment: CDR1 SGHTA and CDR2 FQGNSA. Trimming pared 0 bases from V and 1 base from J, leaving 5 bases between.

This clone was seen just once. V is TRBV15 and J is TRBJ1-2; D possibly corresponds to TRBD1 (5 bases). Germline CDR1 LNHNV, CDR2 YYDKDF (reference sequence). This CDR3 has 17 residues. V shed 3 bases and J shed 4 bases, with 21 bases lying between them. The CDR3 here is CATSRILTGGGGYGYTF. CDR3 sequence (DNA): TGTGCCACCAGCAGGATATTGACGGGGGGAGGAGGCTATGGCTACACCTTC.

J is TRBJ1-2 and V is TRBV27; 7 positions agree with TRBD1. The germline gives CDR1 MNHEY, CDR2 SMNVEV (reference sequence). Unmatched junction bases numbered 4, after V lost 2 bases and J lost 7 bases. CDR3 size: 13 residues. The CDR3 is CASSLRSGGGYTF. The CDR3 region has the DNA TGTGCCAGCAGTTTAAGGTCAGGGGGTGGCTACACCTTC.

This clone was counted a few times. Other DNA sequences in the same sample also yield this CDR3. The chain links TRBV6-1 to TRBJ1-5; TRBD1 might be the D (6 bases). V was pared by 1 base and J by 2 bases, with 6 bases between. The CDR3 sequence is 14 residues long. Germline V CDR1 and CDR2: MNHNS, SASEGT. CDR3: CASSEGTGNQPQHF. The CDR3 DNA reads TGTGCCAGCAGTGAAGGGACAGGCAATCAGCCCCAGCATTTT.

The genes are TRBV7-2 and TRBJ1-5; maybe TRBD1 (6 bases). This CDR3 spans 14 amino acids. The ends were cut back, 1 base at V and 6 bases at J, with 10 bases in the middle. Germline V gene sequence: CDR1 SGHTA, CDR2 FQGNSA. CDR3 DNA: TGTGCCAGCAGCTTAGGGCAGGGGTTTCAGCCCCAGCATTTT. It encodes CASSLGQGFQPQHF.

This chain links TRBV11-3 with TRBJ2-7; TRBD1 matches 10 bases. Germline V lookup: CDR1 SGHNT, CDR2 YENEEA. This CDR3 is built from 14 residues. V trimming: 5 bases; J trimming: 5 bases; junction bases outside the gene matches: 6. CDR3 amino acids: CASSEGQGNHEQYF. As DNA, the CDR3 is TGTGCCAGCAGCGAGGGACAGGGGAACCACGAGCAGTACTTC. The entire variable domain, with the rest obtained from reference TRBV11-3 and TRBJ2-7, is as follows: EAGVVQSPRYKIIEKKQPVAFWCNPISGHNTLYWYLQNLGQGPELLIRYENEEAVDDSQLPKDRFSAERLKGVDSTLKIQPAELGDSAVYLCASSEGQGNHEQYFGPGTRLTVT.

The chain combines TRBV10-3 with TRBJ2-7; possible D gene TRBD2, 5 bases. This CDR3 has 14 residues. Trimming stripped 4 bases from V and 7 bases from J, with 17 bases between. CDR1 and CDR2 (germline): ENHRY, SYGVKD. In DNA, the CDR3 is TGTGCCATCAGTGGTGTAGAGGGCCGGGGAGAGCAGTACTTC. Protein: CAISGVEGRGEQYF.

The gene calls are TRBV11-2 and TRBJ1-1; D not resolved. CDR3 length: 11 amino acids. Trimming pared 1 base from V and 7 bases from J, leaving 4 bases between. CDR1 and CDR2 (germline): SGHAT, FQNNGV. CDR3 DNA: TGTGCCAGCAGCTTAGTCATTGAAGCTTTCTTT. It codes for CASSLVIEAFF.

A note on this clone: Other DNA sequences in this specimen translate into the identical CDR3. V gene TRBV5-1 combines with J gene TRBJ1-1; the D gene is possibly TRBD1 (6 bases). The CDR3 sequence is 14 residues long. V was shortened by 4 bases and J by 1 base, with 11 bases between the two germline ends. Germline values: CDR1 SGHRS, CDR2 YFSETQ. CDR3 protein: CASSTGTANTEAFF. CDR3 sequence (DNA): TGCGCCAGCAGCACAGGGACGGCGAACACTGAAGCTTTCTTT.

The chain combines TRBV6-4 with TRBJ2-3; D might be TRBD1 (5 bases). The CDR3 sequence is 14 residues long. Looked up from germline, CDR1 is MRHNA and CDR2 is SNTAGT. V lost 6 bases and J lost 4, with 14 bases in between. The CDR3 sequence: CASRPDRVADTQYF. For the CDR3, the DNA is TGTGCCAGCAGACCCGACAGAGTTGCAGATACGCAGTATTTT.

V usage is TRBV27 and J usage is TRBJ2-7, with TRBD1 matching over 8 bases. CDR1 and CDR2 (germline): MNHEY, SMNVEV (reference sequence). The CDR3 sequence is 16 residues long. V lost 0 bases and J lost 3; bases outside the gene matches: 7. CDR3 region: CASSLSRQGFYYEQYF. The CDR3 region has the DNA TGTGCCAGCAGTTTATCGAGACAGGGGTTTTACTACGAGCAGTACTTC.

The rearrangement uses TRBV25-1 and TRBJ1-1, with a possible D match to TRBD1 (6 bases). CDR1 and CDR2 (germline): MGHDK, SYGVNS. V dropped 7 bases and J dropped 5 bases, with 17 bases sitting between them. The CDR3 has 14 amino acids. In nucleotides, the CDR3 is TGTGCCAGCACCCCTCCGGGGGGCTGGACTGAAGCTTTCTTT. Amino acid sequence: CASTPPGGWTEAFF.